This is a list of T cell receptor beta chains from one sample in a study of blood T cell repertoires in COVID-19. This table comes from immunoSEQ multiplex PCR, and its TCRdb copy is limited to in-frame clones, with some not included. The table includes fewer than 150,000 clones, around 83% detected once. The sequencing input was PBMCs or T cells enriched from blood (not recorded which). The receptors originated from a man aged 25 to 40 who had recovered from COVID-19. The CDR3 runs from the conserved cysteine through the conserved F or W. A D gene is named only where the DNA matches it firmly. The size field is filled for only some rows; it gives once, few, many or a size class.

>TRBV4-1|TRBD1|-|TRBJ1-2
TGCGCCAGCAGCCCGGGACAGGGAGTATTCGGCTACACCTTC
CASSPGQGVFGYTF
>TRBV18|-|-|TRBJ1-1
TGTGCCAGCTCACCGTCGACAAATACCGAAGCTTTCTTT
CASSPSTNTEAFF
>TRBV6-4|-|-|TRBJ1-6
TGTGCCAGCAGTGACGGGGCAGGGCAGGGTTCACCCCTCCACTTT
CASSDGAGQGSPLHF
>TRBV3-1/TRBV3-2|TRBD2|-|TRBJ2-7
TGTGCCAGCAGCCAAGATAGGCTAGCGGGGTACGAGCAGTACTTC
CASSQDRLAGYEQYF
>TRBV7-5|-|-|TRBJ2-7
TGTGTCAGAAGCAACTGCCGGACGGCGCGGGGCGAGCAGTACTTC
CVRSNCRTARGEQYF
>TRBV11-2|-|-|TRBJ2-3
TGTGCCAGCAGCCCCGTTGCAGATACGCAGTATTTT
CASSPVADTQYF
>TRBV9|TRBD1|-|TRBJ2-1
TGTGCCAGCAGCGTAGGACAGGGGGTCTACAATGAGCAGTTCTTC
CASSVGQGVYNEQFF
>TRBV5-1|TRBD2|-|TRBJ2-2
TGCGCCAGCGGGGGACTAGCGAACACCGGGGAGCTGTTTTTT
CASGGLANTGELFF
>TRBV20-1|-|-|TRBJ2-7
TGCAGTGCTAGTGGGCAGGCCTACGAGCAGTACTTC
CSASGQAYEQYF
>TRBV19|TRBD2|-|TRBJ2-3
TGTGCCAGCCAAAATCGGGAGGTAGATACGCAGTATTTT
CASQNREVDTQYF
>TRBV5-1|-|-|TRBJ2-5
TGCGCCAGCAGCTTGGGTTCAGGGCGGCACTTC
CASSLGSGRHF
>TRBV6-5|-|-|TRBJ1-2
TGTGCCAGCAGTTACTCCGCCGGGCTAGGGGATGGCTACACCTTC
CASSYSAGLGDGYTF
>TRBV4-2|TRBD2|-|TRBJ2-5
TGTGCCAGCAGCCAGAGGCGGGGGGGTCAAGAGACCCAGTACTTC
CASSQRRGGQETQYF
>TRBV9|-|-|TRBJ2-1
TGTGCCAGCAGCGCGGGCGCGGGGAATGAGCAGTTCTTC
CASSAGAGNEQFF
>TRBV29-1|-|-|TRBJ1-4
TGCAGCGCCTGGGGGCAAAATGAAAAACTGTTTTTT
CSAWGQNEKLFF
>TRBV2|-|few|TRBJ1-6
TGTGCCAGCAGTGTCAGAGGCGGGGCAGGGTCACCCCTCCACTTT
CASSVRGGAGSPLHF
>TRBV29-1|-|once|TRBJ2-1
TGCAGCGTTGAAGGGATTGCGGATGAGCAGTTCTTC
CSVEGIADEQFF
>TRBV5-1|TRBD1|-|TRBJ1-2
TGCGCCAGCAGCTTGGAGGTTGTGGACAGGGATAAGTATGGCTACACCTTC
CASSLEVVDRDKYGYTF
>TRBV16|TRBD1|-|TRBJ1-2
TGTGCCAGCAGCCAAACGACAGGGTCCCGCTATGGCTACACCTTC
CASSQTTGSRYGYTF
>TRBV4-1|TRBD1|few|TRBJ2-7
TGCGCCAGCAGCCACGAGAGGGACAGCTCCTACGAGCAGTACTTC
CASSHERDSSYEQYF
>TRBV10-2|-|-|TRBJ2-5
TGCGCCACACTAGCAAGCGTCTGGGAGACCCAGTACTTC
CATLASVWETQYF
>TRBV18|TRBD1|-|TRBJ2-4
TGTGCCAGCTCACAAGGTGGGACAGGCGCCAAAAACATTCAGTACTTC
CASSQGGTGAKNIQYF
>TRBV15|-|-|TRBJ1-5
TGTGCCACCAGCAGACCCGACAAGAGCAATCAGCCCCAGCATTTT
CATSRPDKSNQPQHF
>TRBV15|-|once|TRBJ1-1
TGTGCCACCAGCAGAGATTGGGGGGGACCGAACACTGAAGCTTTCTTT
CATSRDWGGPNTEAFF
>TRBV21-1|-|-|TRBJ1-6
TGTGCCAGCAGCAAAGCTCGGCGGGAGAAACTTAGCTCCTATAATTCACCCCTCCACTTT
CASSKARREKLSSYNSPLHF
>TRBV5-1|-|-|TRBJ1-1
TGCGCCAGCAGCTCGAAAACAGAAAACACTGAAGCTTTCTTT
CASSSKTENTEAFF
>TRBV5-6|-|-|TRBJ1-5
TGTGCCAGCAGCTTAAACACGATGGGCAATCAGCCCCAGCATTTT
CASSLNTMGNQPQHF
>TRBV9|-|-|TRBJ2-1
TGTGCCAGCAGCGTAGAGGCTAGCCGCGATGAGCAGTTCTTC
CASSVEASRDEQFF
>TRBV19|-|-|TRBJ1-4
TGTGCCAGTAGTATAGATCCGTTGTCTTGGCAGATGAATGAAAAACTGTTTTTT
CASSIDPLSWQMNEKLFF
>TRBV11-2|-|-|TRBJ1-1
TGTGCCAGCAGCTCCTCCGGTGTTGAAGCTTTCTTT
CASSSSGVEAFF
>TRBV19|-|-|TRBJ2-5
TGTGCCAGTAGTATCTCAATATCCCCGGGAGAGACCCAGTACTTC
CASSISISPGETQYF
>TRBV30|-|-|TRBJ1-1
TGTGCCTGGAGTGTCCTCGAGGTGGCAGTTGAAGCTTTCTTT
CAWSVLEVAVEAFF
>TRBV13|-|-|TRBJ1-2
TGTGCCAGCAGCCTATCTTCTTCAGGGAATGTTGCCTATGGCTACACCTTC
CASSLSSSGNVAYGYTF
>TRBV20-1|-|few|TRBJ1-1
TGCAGTGCTAGTCAGGGGTCTGGGAACACTGAAGCTTTCTTT
CSASQGSGNTEAFF
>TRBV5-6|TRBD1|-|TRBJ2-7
TGTGCCAGCAGCCGCGGACAGGCACCTAGCCACGAGCAGTACTTC
CASSRGQAPSHEQYF
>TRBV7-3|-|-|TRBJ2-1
TGTGCCAGCAGCTTTTACTTGAGCAATGAGCAGTTCTTC
CASSFYLSNEQFF
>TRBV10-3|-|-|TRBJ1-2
TGTGCCATCAGTTATGACAGCTCTGGCTACACCTTC
CAISYDSSGYTF
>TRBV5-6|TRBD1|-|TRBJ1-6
TGTGCCAGCACAGGCAAGACAGGGGGCAGTTCACCCCTCCACTTT
CASTGKTGGSSPLHF
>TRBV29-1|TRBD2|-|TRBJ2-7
TGCAGCGTGGCCGGGACTAGCCGGTACGAGCAGTACTTC
CSVAGTSRYEQYF
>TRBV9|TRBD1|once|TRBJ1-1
TGTGCCAGCAGCGTATCCAGGGGGCTAGGCACTGAAGCTTTCTTT
CASSVSRGLGTEAFF
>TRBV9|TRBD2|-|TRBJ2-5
TGTGCCAGCAGCGTAGTTCCAGCGGGGGGGCCGGGGACCCAGTACTTC
CASSVVPAGGPGTQYF
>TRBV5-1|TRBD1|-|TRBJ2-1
TGCGCCAGCAGCGCGGGACAGGGTCACAATGAGCAGTTCTTC
CASSAGQGHNEQFF
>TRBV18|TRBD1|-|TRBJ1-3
TGTGCCAGCTCACTATCGGGACAGGGTGCTGGAAACACCATATATTTT
CASSLSGQGAGNTIYF
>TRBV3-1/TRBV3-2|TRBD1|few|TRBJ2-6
TGTGCCAGCAGCTTACAGGGGGGGGCCAACGTCCTGACTTTC
CASSLQGGANVLTF
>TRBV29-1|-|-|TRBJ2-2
TGCAGCGTCCCGGCCCGGGACGGGGGCACCGGGGAGCTGTTTTTT
CSVPARDGGTGELFF